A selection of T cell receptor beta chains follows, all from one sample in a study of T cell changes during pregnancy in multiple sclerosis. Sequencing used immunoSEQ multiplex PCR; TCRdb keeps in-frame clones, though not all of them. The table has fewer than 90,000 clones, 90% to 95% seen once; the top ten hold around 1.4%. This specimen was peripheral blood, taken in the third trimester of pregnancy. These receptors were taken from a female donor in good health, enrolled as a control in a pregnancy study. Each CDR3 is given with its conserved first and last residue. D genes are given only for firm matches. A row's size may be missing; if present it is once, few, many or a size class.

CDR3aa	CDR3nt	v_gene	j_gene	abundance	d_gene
CASSLGPHYTGELFF	TGTGCCAGCAGCTTGGGGCCTCACTACACCGGGGAGCTGTTTTTT	TRBV7-9	TRBJ2-2	NA	NA
CAVQGTELAEAFF	TGTGCCGTTCAAGGGACAGAATTAGCTGAAGCTTTCTTT	TRBV2	TRBJ1-1	NA	TRBD1
CASSLVDRGPRGYTF	TGTGCCAGCAGCTTGGTAGACAGGGGGCCCAGAGGCTACACCTTC	TRBV5-4	TRBJ1-2	NA	TRBD1
CASSLQGYEQYF	TGTGCCAGCAGTTTACAGGGCTACGAGCAGTACTTC	TRBV28	TRBJ2-7	few	NA
CASSSDWANEQFF	TGCGCCAGCAGCTCGGACTGGGCCAATGAGCAGTTCTTC	TRBV5-1	TRBJ2-1	once	NA
CASSLQGGGTEAFF	TGTGCCAGCAGCTTACAGGGGGGAGGAACTGAAGCTTTCTTT	TRBV9	TRBJ1-1	few	TRBD1
CASSLYGAQSNEQFF	TGTGCCAGCAGTTTATATGGGGCTCAAAGCAATGAGCAGTTCTTC	TRBV28	TRBJ2-1	NA	NA
CASSSSSGSIVYEQYF	TGTGCCAGCAGTTCCAGTAGCGGGAGCATCGTCTACGAGCAGTACTTC	TRBV27	TRBJ2-7	NA	TRBD2
CASSRTGLAGGMGSYEQYF	TGTGCCAGCAGCCGTACGGGACTAGCGGGAGGAATGGGTTCCTACGAGCAGTACTTC	TRBV11-2	TRBJ2-7	NA	TRBD2
CASSYQQGGNQPQHF	TGTGCCAGCAGCTACCAACAGGGCGGCAATCAGCCCCAGCATTTT	TRBV7-2	TRBJ1-5	NA	NA
CASSYADTQYF	TGTGCCAGCAGTTACGCGGATACGCAGTATTTT	TRBV6-5	TRBJ2-3	NA	NA
CASSAVHRQGYGYTF	TGTGCCAGCAGTGCGGTGCACAGGCAGGGATATGGCTACACCTTC	TRBV6-1	TRBJ1-2	NA	NA
CASRWTSGSNEQFF	TGTGCCAGCAGGTGGACTAGCGGGAGCAATGAGCAGTTCTTC	TRBV6-5	TRBJ2-1	NA	TRBD2
CASSEGGGYNEQFF	TGTGCCAGCAGTGAAGGGGGAGGCTACAATGAGCAGTTCTTC	TRBV25-1	TRBJ2-1	NA	NA
CASSPREGVGETQYF	TGTGCCAGCTCACCTCGGGAGGGCGTCGGAGAGACCCAGTACTTC	TRBV18	TRBJ2-5	NA	TRBD2
CSASRTTQFF	TGCAGTGCTTCTCGGACTACCCAGTTCTTC	TRBV20-1	TRBJ2-1	NA	NA
CASSRTRGAYEQYF	TGTGCCAGCAGCCGGACCCGCGGGGCCTACGAGCAGTACTTC	TRBV25-1	TRBJ2-7	once	NA
CASSAGTSGHNEQFF	TGCGCCAGCAGCGCGGGGACTAGCGGACACAATGAGCAGTTCTTC	TRBV5-1	TRBJ2-1	NA	TRBD2
CASSLGQGQPQHF	TGTGCCAGCAGCTTGGGACAGGGACAGCCCCAGCATTTT	TRBV7-2	TRBJ1-5	few	TRBD1
CASSLDRGPTGELFF	TGCGCCAGCAGCTTGGACAGGGGGCCTACCGGGGAGCTGTTTTTT	TRBV5-1	TRBJ2-2	NA	TRBD1